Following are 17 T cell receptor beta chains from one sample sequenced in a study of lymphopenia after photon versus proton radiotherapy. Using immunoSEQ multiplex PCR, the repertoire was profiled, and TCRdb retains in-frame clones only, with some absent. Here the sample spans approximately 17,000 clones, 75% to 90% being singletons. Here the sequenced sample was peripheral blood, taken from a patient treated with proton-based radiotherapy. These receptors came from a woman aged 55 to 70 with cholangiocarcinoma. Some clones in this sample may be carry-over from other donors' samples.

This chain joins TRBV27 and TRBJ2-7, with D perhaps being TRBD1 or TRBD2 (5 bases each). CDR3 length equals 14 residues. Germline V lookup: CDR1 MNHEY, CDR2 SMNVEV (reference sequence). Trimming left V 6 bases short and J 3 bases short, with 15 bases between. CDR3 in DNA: TGTGCCAGCAGACAAACTAGGGGCCACTACGAGCAGTACTTC. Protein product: CASRQTRGHYEQYF.

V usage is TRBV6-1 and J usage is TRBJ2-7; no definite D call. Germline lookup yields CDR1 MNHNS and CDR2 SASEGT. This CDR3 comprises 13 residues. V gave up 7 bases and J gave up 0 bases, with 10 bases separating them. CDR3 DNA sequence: TGTGCCAGCAAGTGGCCGAGCTCCTACGAGCAGTACTTC. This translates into CASKWPSSYEQYF.

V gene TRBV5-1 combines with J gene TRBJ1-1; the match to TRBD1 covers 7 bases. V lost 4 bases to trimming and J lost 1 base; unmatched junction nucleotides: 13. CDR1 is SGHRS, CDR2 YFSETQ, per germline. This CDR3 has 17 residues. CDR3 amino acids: CASSPRGQATPNTEAFF. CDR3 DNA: TGCGCCAGCAGCCCACGAGGACAGGCGACCCCGAACACTGAAGCTTTCTTT. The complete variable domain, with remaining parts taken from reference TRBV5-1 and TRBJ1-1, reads KAGVTQTPRYLIKTRGQQVTLSCSPISGHRSVSWYQQTPGQGLQFLFEYFSETQRNKGNFPGRFSGRQFSNSRSEMNVSTLELGDSALYLCASSPRGQATPNTEAFFGQGTRLTVV.

CDR3 DNA: TGTGCCAGCAGCTTCGGTCAGGGAAGTGGCATGAACACTGAAGCTTTCTTT. This sequence encodes CASSFGQGSGMNTEAFF. The J gene is TRBJ1-1, the V gene TRBV7-9, with a possible D match to TRBD1 (5 bases). V dropped 3 bases and J dropped 0 bases, with 17 bases sitting between them. This CDR3 spans 17 amino acids. Germline V gene sequence: CDR1 SEHNR, CDR2 FQNEAQ (reference sequence).

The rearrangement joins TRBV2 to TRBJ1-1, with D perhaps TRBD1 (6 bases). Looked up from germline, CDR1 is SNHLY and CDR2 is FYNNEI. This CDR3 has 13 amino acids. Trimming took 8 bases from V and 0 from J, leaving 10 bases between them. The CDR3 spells CASPRGLNTEAFF. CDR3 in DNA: TGTGCCAGCCCCAGGGGCTTGAACACTGAAGCTTTCTTT.

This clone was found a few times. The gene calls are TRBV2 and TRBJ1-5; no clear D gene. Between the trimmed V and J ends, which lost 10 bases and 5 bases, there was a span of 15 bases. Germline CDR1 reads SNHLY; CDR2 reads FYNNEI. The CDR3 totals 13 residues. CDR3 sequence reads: CATAADRDQPQHF. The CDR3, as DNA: TGTGCCACCGCGGCCGATCGGGATCAGCCCCAGCATTTT.

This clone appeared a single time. The CDR3 spells CASGFDRGYEQYF. In nucleotides, the CDR3 is TGCGCCAGCGGATTCGACAGGGGATACGAGCAGTACTTC. This chain connects TRBV4-1 to TRBJ2-7; 8 nucleotides align to TRBD1. Germline lookup yields CDR1 MGHRA and CDR2 YSYEKL. The CDR3 spans 13 residues. V gave up 8 bases and J gave up 4 bases; unmatched junction bases: 7.

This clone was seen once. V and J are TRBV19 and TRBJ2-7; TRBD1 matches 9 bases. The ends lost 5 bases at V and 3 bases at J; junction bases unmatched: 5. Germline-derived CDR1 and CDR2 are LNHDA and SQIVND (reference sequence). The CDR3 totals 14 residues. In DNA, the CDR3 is TGTGCCAGTAGTTGGGGACAGGGACGCTACGAGCAGTACTTC. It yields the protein CASSWGQGRYEQYF.

The CDR3 DNA reads as TGTGCCACCAGCAGAGATGGGGCAGGGGGATACAATGAGCAGTTCTTC. Translated, it gives CATSRDGAGGYNEQFF. The chain employs TRBV15 and TRBJ2-1; 7 bases are shared with TRBD1. This CDR3 has 16 residues. Germline trimming cut 0 bases from V and 4 bases from J; bases unmatched to any gene: 6. Germline V gene data show CDR1 as LNHNV and CDR2 as YYDKDF (reference sequence).

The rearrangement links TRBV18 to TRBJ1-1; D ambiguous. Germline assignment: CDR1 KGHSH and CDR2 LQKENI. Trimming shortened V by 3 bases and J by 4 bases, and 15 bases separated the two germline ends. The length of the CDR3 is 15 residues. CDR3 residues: CASSPRPWGSTEAFF. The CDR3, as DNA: TGTGCCAGCTCACCCAGACCTTGGGGATCCACTGAAGCTTTCTTT.

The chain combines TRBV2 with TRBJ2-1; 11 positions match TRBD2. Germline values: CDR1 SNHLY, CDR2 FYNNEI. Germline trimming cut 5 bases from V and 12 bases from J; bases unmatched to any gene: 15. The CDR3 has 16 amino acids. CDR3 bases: TGTGCCAGCAGTCGCCTTCTTGTAGCGGGAGGGTCTGGGCAGTTCTTC. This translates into CASSRLLVAGGSGQFF.

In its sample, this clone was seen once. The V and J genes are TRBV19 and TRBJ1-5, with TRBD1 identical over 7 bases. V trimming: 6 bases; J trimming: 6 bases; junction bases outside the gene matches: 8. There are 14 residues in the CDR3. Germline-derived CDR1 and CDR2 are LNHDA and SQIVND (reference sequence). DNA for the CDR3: TGTGCCAGTAGAAAGCAGGACAGGAGTCAGCCCCAGCATTTT. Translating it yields CASRKQDRSQPQHF.

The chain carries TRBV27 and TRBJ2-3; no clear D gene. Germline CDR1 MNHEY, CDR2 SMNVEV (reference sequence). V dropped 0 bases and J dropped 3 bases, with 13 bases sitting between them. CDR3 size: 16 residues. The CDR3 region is CASSLSEARVTDTQYF. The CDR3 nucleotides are TGTGCCAGCAGTTTATCTGAGGCCCGGGTGACAGATACGCAGTATTTT.

The CDR3 DNA reads TGTGCCAGCAGCTCAGACAGGCGGCTCGGTGAAAAACTGTTTTTT. Translating gives CASSSDRRLGEKLFF. V is TRBV9 and J is TRBJ1-4, with a weak D call TRBD1 (6 bases). Trimming removed 4 bases from V and 7 bases from J, with 17 bases in between. Germline CDR1 reads SGDLS; CDR2 reads YYNGEE. CDR3 size: 15 residues. The full variable domain, completed using reference TRBV9 and TRBJ1-4, is DSGVTQTPKHLITATGQRVTLRCSPRSGDLSVYWYQQSLDQGLQFLIQYYNGEERAKGNILERFSAQQFPDLHSELNLSSLELGDSALYFCASSSDRRLGEKLFFGSGTQLSVL.

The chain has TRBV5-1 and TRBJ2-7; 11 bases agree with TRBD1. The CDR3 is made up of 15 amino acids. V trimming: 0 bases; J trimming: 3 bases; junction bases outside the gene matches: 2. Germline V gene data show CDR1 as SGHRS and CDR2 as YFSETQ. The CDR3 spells CASSLGGTGGYEQYF. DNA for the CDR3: TGCGCCAGCAGCTTGGGTGGGACAGGGGGCTACGAGCAGTACTTC.

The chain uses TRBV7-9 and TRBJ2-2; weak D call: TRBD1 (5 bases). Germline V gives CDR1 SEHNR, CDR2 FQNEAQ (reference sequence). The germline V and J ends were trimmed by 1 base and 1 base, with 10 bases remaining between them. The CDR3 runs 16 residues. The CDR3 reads CASSLGTQGNTGELFF. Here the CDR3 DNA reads TGTGCCAGCAGCTTAGGAACCCAGGGGAACACCGGGGAGCTGTTTTTT.

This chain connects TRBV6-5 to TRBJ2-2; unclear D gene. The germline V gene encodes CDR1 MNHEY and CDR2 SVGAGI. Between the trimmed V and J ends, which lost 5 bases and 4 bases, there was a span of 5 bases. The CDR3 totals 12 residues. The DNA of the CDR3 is TGTGCCAGCAGTCCAATCACCGGGGAGCTGTTTTTT. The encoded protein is CASSPITGELFF.